The present T cell receptor (beta chain) was sequenced within a study of long-term antiretroviral therapy in people with HIV. Trimming cost V 0 bases and J 5 bases; bases outside gene matches: 4. The CDR3 is made up of 15 amino acids. Germline values: CDR1 SGHRS, CDR2 YFSETQ. immunoSEQ v3.0 was run at survey level. The repertoire was sequenced with immunoSEQ multiplex PCR; TCRdb's copy has only in-frame clones and lacks some. Of under 25,000 clones detected, 85% appear once; the ten largest clones hold 10% to 15%. Study outcomes and limitations: Clonal populations expanded prior to ART predominated within the repertoire at all time points. It was observed that HIV repertoires exhibited narrower CDR3 length ranges than controls.

As concerns this clone: What it recognizes is unknown.

The receptor was isolated from a man between 40 and 49 years old with HIV. The sequenced sample was unsorted PBMCs, obtained 1.6 years after starting antiretroviral therapy. The V gene is TRBV5-1, the J gene TRBJ2-3; TRBD2 aligns across 9 bases. CDR3 loop: CASSLEPAGGDTQYF. In nucleotides, the CDR3 is TGCGCCAGCAGCTTGGAGCCAGCGGGGGGAGATACGCAGTATTTT. The whole variable domain, filled in from reference TRBV5-1 and TRBJ2-3, reads KAGVTQTPRYLIKTRGQQVTLSCSPISGHRSVSWYQQTPGQGLQFLFEYFSETQRNKGNFPGRFSGRQFSNSRSEMNVSTLELGDSALYLCASSLEPAGGDTQYFGPGTRLTVL.